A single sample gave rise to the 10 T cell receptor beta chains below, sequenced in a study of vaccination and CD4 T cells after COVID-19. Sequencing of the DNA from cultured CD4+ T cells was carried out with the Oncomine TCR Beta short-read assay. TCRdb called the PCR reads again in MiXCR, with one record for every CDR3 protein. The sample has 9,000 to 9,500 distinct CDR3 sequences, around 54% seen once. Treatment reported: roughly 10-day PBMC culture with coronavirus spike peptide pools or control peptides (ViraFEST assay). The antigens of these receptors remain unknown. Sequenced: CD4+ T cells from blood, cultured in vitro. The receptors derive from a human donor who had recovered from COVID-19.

CDR3 region: CASSLGSAGGRSNQPQHF. Written as DNA, the CDR3 is TGTGCCAGCAGTTTAGGCTCAGCTGGGGGGCGTAGCAATCAGCCCCAGCATTTT. The chain uses TRBV27 and TRBJ1-5, with D maybe TRBD1 (6 bases). From germline, CDR1 is MNHEY and CDR2 SMNVEV (reference sequence). Trimming left V 2 bases short and J 0 bases short, with 17 bases between. The CDR3 is made up of 18 amino acids.

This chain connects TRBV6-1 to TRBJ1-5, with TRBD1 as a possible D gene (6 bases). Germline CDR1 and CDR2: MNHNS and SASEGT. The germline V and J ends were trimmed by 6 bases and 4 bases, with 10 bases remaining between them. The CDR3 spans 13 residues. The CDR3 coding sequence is TGTGCCAGCAGCGACAGGAATAATCAGCCCCAGCATTTT. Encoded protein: CASSDRNNQPQHF.

The CDR3 sequence is CASRGTDQETQYF. The DNA of the CDR3 is TGTGCCAGTCGGGGGACGGATCAAGAGACCCAGTACTTC. This chain joins TRBV19 and TRBJ2-5; tentatively, D is TRBD2 (6 bases). Germline V CDR1 and CDR2: LNHDA, SQIVND (reference sequence). The germline V and J ends were trimmed by 8 bases and 2 bases, with 12 bases remaining between them. The CDR3 is 13 residues long.

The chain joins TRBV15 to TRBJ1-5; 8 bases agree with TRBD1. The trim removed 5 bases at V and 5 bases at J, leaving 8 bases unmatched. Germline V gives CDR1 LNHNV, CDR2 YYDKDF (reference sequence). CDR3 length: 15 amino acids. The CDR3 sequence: CATSRTADRDQPQHF. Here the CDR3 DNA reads TGTGCCACCAGCCGAACCGCGGACAGGGATCAGCCCCAGCATTTT. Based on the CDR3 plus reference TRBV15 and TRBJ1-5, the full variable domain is DAMVIQNPRYQVTQFGKPVTLSCSQTLNHNVMYWYQQKSSQAPKLLFHYYDKDFNNEADTPDNFQSRRPNTSFCFLDIRSPGLGDTAMYLCATSRTADRDQPQHFGDGTRLSIL.

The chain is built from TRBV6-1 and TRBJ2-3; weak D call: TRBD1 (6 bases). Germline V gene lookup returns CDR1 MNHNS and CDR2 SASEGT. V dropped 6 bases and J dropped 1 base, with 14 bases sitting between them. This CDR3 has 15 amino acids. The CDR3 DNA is TGTGCCAGCAGGCTAACAGGGCTCGGCACAGATACGCAGTATTTT. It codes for CASRLTGLGTDTQYF.

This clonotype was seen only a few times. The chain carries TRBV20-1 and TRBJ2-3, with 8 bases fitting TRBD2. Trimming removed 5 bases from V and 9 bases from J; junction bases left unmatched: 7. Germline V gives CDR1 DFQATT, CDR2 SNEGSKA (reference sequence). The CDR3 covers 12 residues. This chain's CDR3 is CSAGVSGETQYF. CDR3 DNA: TGCAGTGCTGGGGTTAGCGGGGAAACGCAGTATTTT.

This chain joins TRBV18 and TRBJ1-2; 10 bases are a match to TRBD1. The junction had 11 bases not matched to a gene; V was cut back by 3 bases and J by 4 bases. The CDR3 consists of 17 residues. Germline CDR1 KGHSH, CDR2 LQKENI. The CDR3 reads CASSPLGTGALLYGYTF. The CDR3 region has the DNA TGTGCCAGCTCACCTCTCGGGACAGGGGCTTTACTCTATGGCTACACCTTC.

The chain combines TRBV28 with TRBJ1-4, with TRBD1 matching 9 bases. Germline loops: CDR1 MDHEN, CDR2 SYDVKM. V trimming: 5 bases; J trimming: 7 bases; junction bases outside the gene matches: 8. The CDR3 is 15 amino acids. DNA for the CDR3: TGTGCCAGCAGTCTCGGGACAGGGTTAGTTGAAAAACTGTTTTTT. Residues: CASSLGTGLVEKLFF.

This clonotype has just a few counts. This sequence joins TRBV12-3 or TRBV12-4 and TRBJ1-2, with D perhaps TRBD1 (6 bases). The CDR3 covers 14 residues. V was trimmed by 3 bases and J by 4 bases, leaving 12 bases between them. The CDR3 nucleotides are TGTGCCAGCAGTTTGGGTGGGGGCAGCTATGGCTACACCTTC. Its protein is CASSLGGGSYGYTF.

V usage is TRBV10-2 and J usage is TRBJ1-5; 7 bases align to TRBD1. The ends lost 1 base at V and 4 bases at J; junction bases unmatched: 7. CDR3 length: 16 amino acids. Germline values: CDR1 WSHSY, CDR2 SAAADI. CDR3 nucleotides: TGCGCCAGCAGTGAGTGGACAGGAAGGCGGAATCAGCCCCAGCATTTT. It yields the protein CASSEWTGRRNQPQHF.